The rows below give T cell receptor beta chains drawn from one sample of a study of blood T cell repertoires in COVID-19. Profiled with immunoSEQ multiplex PCR; TCRdb holds only in-frame clones, not every one. The sample has about 200,000 clones, more than 75% seen once. Source material: peripheral blood. These receptors all stem from a human donor in a cohort sampled during active COVID-19. The CDR3 runs from the conserved cysteine through the conserved F or W. Each record gives: D gene, J gene, V gene, clone size, CDR3 protein, CDR3 DNA. A D gene is named only where the DNA matches it firmly. Size is stated for part of the rows, as once, few or many counts, or as a class when the clone is expanded.

TRBD1 | TRBJ2-7 | TRBV6-2/TRBV6-3 | NA | CASSYTVGTVYYEQYF | TGTGCCAGCAGTTACACCGTTGGGACAGTTTATTACGAGCAGTACTTC
NA | TRBJ2-1 | TRBV10-3 | once | CAISDRSEQFF | TGTGCCATCAGTGATAGAAGTGAGCAGTTCTTC
TRBD1 | TRBJ2-3 | TRBV5-1 | NA | CASSRRRTGGGTDTQYF | TGCGCCAGCAGCCGGCGGCGGACAGGGGGCGGGACAGATACGCAGTATTTT
NA | TRBJ2-3 | TRBV5-1 | few | CASSFGEPGAADTQYF | TGCGCCAGCAGCTTCGGAGAGCCGGGAGCGGCAGATACGCAGTATTTT
NA | TRBJ1-3 | TRBV5-4 | NA | CASSLDSFSGNTIYF | TGTGCCAGCAGCTTGGACAGCTTCTCTGGAAACACCATATATTTT
NA | TRBJ2-1 | TRBV7-2 | NA | CASSLGGGWSYNEQFF | TGTGCCAGCAGCTTAGGAGGGGGTTGGTCCTACAATGAGCAGTTCTTC
NA | TRBJ2-3 | TRBV5-1 | once | CASSLAQGSGPTDTQYF | TGCGCCAGCAGCTTGGCCCAGGGTAGCGGCCCCACAGATACGCAGTATTTT
NA | TRBJ2-7 | TRBV5-1 | NA | CASSPPGYEQYF | TGCGCCAGCAGCCCTCCGGGGTACGAGCAGTACTTC
NA | TRBJ1-3 | TRBV7-2 | NA | CASSLDNSGNTIYF | TGTGCCAGCAGCTTAGACAACTCTGGAAACACCATATATTTT
NA | TRBJ1-1 | TRBV5-4 | NA | CASMGGGPGTEAFF | TGTGCCAGCATGGGAGGGGGGCCCGGCACTGAAGCTTTCTTT
NA | TRBJ2-7 | TRBV5-1 | NA | CASSYGDQRYEQYF | TGCGCCAGCAGCTACGGTGACCAGCGGTACGAGCAGTACTTC
NA | TRBJ1-1 | TRBV7-3 | NA | CASSSHGNTEAFF | TGTGCCAGCAGCTCCCACGGGAACACTGAAGCTTTCTTT
NA | TRBJ1-4 | TRBV4-3 | NA | CASSQGAGLNEKLFF | TGCGCCAGCAGCCAAGGTGCAGGTCTTAATGAAAAACTGTTTTTT
NA | TRBJ1-2 | TRBV4-1 | NA | CASSQPSATYGYTF | TGCGCCAGCAGCCAACCGAGCGCCACCTATGGCTACACCTTC
NA | TRBJ1-3 | TRBV7-8 | NA | CASSFLSGNTIYF | TGTGCCAGCAGCTTTCTCTCTGGAAACACCATATATTTT
TRBD1 | TRBJ1-1 | TRBV6-5 | NA | CASSLQGENTEAFF | TGTGCCAGCAGCTTACAGGGGGAGAACACTGAAGCTTTCTTT
NA | TRBJ1-5 | TRBV7-9 | NA | CASSSRGSRGNQPQHF | TGTGCCAGCAGCTCCCGGGGGTCAAGGGGCAATCAGCCCCAGCATTTT
TRBD2 | TRBJ2-2 | TRBV3-1/TRBV3-2 | many | CASSWTSGRTGELFF | TGTGCCAGCAGCTGGACTAGCGGGAGAACCGGGGAGCTGTTTTTT
TRBD1 | TRBJ1-2 | TRBV9 | NA | CASSPRTGKHYGYTF | TGTGCCAGCAGCCCCCGGACAGGGAAACACTATGGCTACACCTTC
NA | TRBJ1-1 | TRBV12-1 | NA | CASPFHRGRGTEAFF | TGTGCCAGCCCATTCCACAGGGGGCGCGGCACTGAAGCTTTCTTT
NA | TRBJ2-7 | TRBV28 | NA | CASDHSSRDSRYEQYF | TGTGCCAGCGACCACTCCAGTAGGGACTCAAGATACGAGCAGTACTTC
NA | TRBJ2-5 | TRBV6-5 | NA | CASSRDRWGETQYF | TGTGCCAGCAGCCGTGACAGGTGGGGAGAGACCCAGTACTTC
NA | TRBJ1-3 | TRBV9 | many | CASSVDPEGNTIYF | TGTGCCAGCAGCGTAGACCCGGAGGGAAACACCATATATTTT
NA | TRBJ2-4 | TRBV7-9 | NA | CASSFPPGSSGAKNIQYF | TGTGCCAGCAGCTTCCCCCCCGGGTCCAGCGGAGCCAAAAACATTCAGTACTTC
TRBD1 | TRBJ1-1 | TRBV6-2/TRBV6-3 | NA | CASSHTTGVAEAFF | TGTGCCAGCAGCCACACCACAGGGGTGGCTGAAGCTTTCTTT
TRBD1 | TRBJ2-1 | TRBV28 | once | CASSGTASYNEQFF | TGTGCCAGCAGTGGGACAGCTTCCTACAATGAGCAGTTCTTC
NA | TRBJ2-7 | TRBV5-4 | NA | CASSGGLRSYEQYF | TGTGCCAGCAGCGGGGGACTTCGCTCCTACGAGCAGTACTTC
NA | TRBJ2-1 | TRBV19 | NA | CASSMRRPRYITYNEQFF | TGTGCCAGTAGTATGCGGCGGCCCCGATATATCACCTACAATGAGCAGTTCTTC
NA | TRBJ2-2 | TRBV5-1 | NA | CASRQTTLGELFF | TGCGCCAGCAGACAGACTACCTTGGGGGAGCTGTTTTTT
NA | TRBJ2-3 | TRBV27 | once | CASSLYEGQGGGDTQYF | TGTGCCAGCAGTTTATACGAAGGACAGGGAGGGGGAGATACGCAGTATTTT
NA | TRBJ1-4 | TRBV3-1/TRBV3-2 | few | CASSQDQTRTTKKLFF | TGTGCCAGCAGCCAAGATCAGACAAGGACAACGAAAAAACTGTTTTTT
NA | TRBJ1-2 | TRBV11-2 | NA | CASSLTYANYGYTF | TGTGCCAGCAGCTTAACATACGCCAACTATGGCTACACCTTC
NA | TRBJ1-3 | TRBV9 | NA | CASSLAGGSGNTIYF | TGTGCCAGCAGCCTCGCCGGGGGTAGTGGAAACACCATATATTTT